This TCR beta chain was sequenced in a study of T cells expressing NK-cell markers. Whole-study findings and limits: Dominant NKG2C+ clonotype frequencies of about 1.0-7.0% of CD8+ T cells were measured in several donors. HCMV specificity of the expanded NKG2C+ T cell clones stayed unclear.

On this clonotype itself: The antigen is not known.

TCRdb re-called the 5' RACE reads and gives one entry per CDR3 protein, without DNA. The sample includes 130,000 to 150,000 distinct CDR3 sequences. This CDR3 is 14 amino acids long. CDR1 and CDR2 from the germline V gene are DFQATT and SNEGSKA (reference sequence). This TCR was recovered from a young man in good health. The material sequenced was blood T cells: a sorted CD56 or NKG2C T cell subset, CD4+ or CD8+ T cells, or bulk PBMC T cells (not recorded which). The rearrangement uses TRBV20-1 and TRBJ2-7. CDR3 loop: CSAIATHGSYEQYF.